Listed here are 24 T cell receptor beta chains from one sample, sequenced in a study of T cell responses to AZD1222 COVID-19 vaccine (dated by TCRdb to about 2021). The sample's time point label, decoded: about 28 days (+/-7) after the second vaccine dose. Library preparation employed the immunoSEQ multiplex PCR assay. What TCRdb holds here is the immuneACCESS table cut down to in-frame rearrangements. Part of the clones is not present; checked against another copy, under half of the missing clones reflect an unresolved V gene, and the others are unexplained. This sample is represented by tens of thousands of clones; over 80% of them were singletons. The ten largest clonotypes hold roughly 10% of the sample. The source was peripheral blood, collected 28 days after the second AZD1222 dose. Every receptor here comes from an adult who received the AZD1222 COVID-19 vaccine.

This clone was counted a single time. The rearrangement links TRBV18 to TRBJ2-1; 8 positions match TRBD2. Germline V CDR1 and CDR2: KGHSH, LQKENI. The CDR3 loop spans 14 amino acids. V dropped 4 bases and J dropped 4; count of bases not matched to a gene: 3. The CDR3 nucleotides are TGTGCCAGCTCACGCGGGGGGACATACAATGAGCAGTTCTTC. The encoded protein is CASSRGGTYNEQFF.

This clone occurred once. The V call is TRBV11-2, the J call TRBJ1-4; D is unclear. In germline, CDR1 is SGHAT, CDR2 FQNNGV. This CDR3 has 13 residues. V lost 0 bases and J lost 7, with 6 bases in between. CDR3 sequence reads: CASSLDNGEKLFF. DNA of the CDR3: TGTGCCAGCAGCTTAGATAACGGTGAAAAACTGTTTTTT.

The rearrangement joins TRBV9 to TRBJ1-4, with a weak D call TRBD1 (5 bases). Germline V gene sequence: CDR1 SGDLS, CDR2 YYNGEE. The V end lost 4 bases, the J end lost 6 bases, and 13 bases lay between the germline ends. The CDR3 sequence is 14 residues long. DNA of the CDR3: TGTGCCAGCAGCCCCGGGACGTGGGATGAAAAACTGTTTTTT. This gives the protein CASSPGTWDEKLFF. Full variable domain (remainder filled in from reference TRBV9 and TRBJ1-4): DSGVTQTPKHLITATGQRVTLRCSPRSGDLSVYWYQQSLDQGLQFLIQYYNGEERAKGNILERFSAQQFPDLHSELNLSSLELGDSALYFCASSPGTWDEKLFFGSGTQLSVL.

This chain links TRBV28 with TRBJ1-1; D might be TRBD1 (5 bases). Germline values: CDR1 MDHEN, CDR2 SYDVKM. This CDR3 region has 15 residues. V lost 6 bases to trimming and J lost 0 bases, with 14 bases between them. CDR3 DNA: TGTGCCAGCAGGCCGCCGAGGGGATTGAACACTGAAGCTTTCTTT. Its translation is CASRPPRGLNTEAFF.

This clone was detected only once. CDR3 amino acids: CASSQDVGPGGLFF. The CDR3 nucleotides are TGTGCCAGCAGCCAAGATGTGGGGCCGGGAGGACTGTTTTTT. This chain joins TRBV3-1 (or the pseudogene TRBV3-2) and TRBJ1-4; a weak D match, TRBD1 (5 bases). Trimming stripped 0 bases from V and 13 bases from J, with 15 bases between. Germline V gene lookup returns CDR1 LGHDT and CDR2 YNNKEL (reference sequence). The CDR3 contains 14 residues.

The gene calls are TRBV30 and TRBJ2-1; D not resolved. The CDR3 sequence is 13 residues long. V lost 0 bases and J lost 3, with 6 bases in between. Germline values: CDR1 GTSNPN, CDR2 SVGIG (reference sequence). DNA for the CDR3: TGTGCCTGGAGTGTACTGGGCTACAATGAGCAGTTCTTC. Translating it yields CAWSVLGYNEQFF.

The chain recombines TRBV7-6 with TRBJ1-1; TRBD1 might be the D (6 bases). Germline CDR1 SGHVS, CDR2 FNYEAQ. The V end lost 5 bases, the J end lost 4 bases, and 17 bases lay between the germline ends. CDR3 length: 15 residues. The chain's CDR3 is CASSPGSGATTEAFF. CDR3 nucleotide sequence: TGTGCCAGCAGCCCAGGTTCAGGGGCCACCACTGAAGCTTTCTTT. Complete variable domain (other parts from reference TRBV7-6 and TRBJ1-1): GAGVSQSPRYKVTKRGQDVALRCDPISGHVSLYWYRQALGQGPEFLTYFNYEAQQDKSGLPNDRFSAERPEGSISTLTIQRTEQRDSAMYRCASSPGSGATTEAFFGQGTRLTVV.

The chain joins TRBV6-2 or TRBV6-3 to TRBJ1-5; possibly TRBD1 for D (5 bases). CDR3 length: 16 amino acids. Trimming removed 2 bases at V and 3 bases at J, with 14 bases between. Germline V gives CDR1 MNHEY, CDR2 SVGEGT. CDR3 sequence reads: CASSYLGGADNQPQHF. CDR3 coding DNA: TGTGCCAGCAGTTACCTAGGCGGGGCGGACAATCAGCCCCAGCATTTT.

The J gene is TRBJ1-1, the V gene TRBV7-2, with TRBD1 matching 7 bases. The germline CDR1 and CDR2 sequences are SGHTA and FQGNSA. V trimming: 3 bases; J trimming: 5 bases; junction bases outside the gene matches: 3. The CDR3 loop spans 13 amino acids. The CDR3 DNA reads as TGTGCCAGCAGCTTTACAGGGGAAACTGAAGCTTTCTTT. Its translation: CASSFTGETEAFF. The variable domain in full, completed from reference TRBV7-2 and TRBJ1-1, reads GAGVSQSPSNKVTEKGKDVELRCDPISGHTALYWYRQSLGQGLEFLIYFQGNSAPDKSGLPSDRFSAERTGGSVSTLTIQRTQQEDSAVYLCASSFTGETEAFFGQGTRLTVV.

The CDR3 nucleotides read TGTGCCAGCAGGTTGGGGGGCGTCAACTATGGCTACACCTTC. This codes for CASRLGGVNYGYTF. This chain links TRBV28 with TRBJ1-2; maybe TRBD1 (6 bases). Germline CDR1 MDHEN, CDR2 SYDVKM. V was pared by 6 bases and J by 2 bases, with 13 bases between. CDR3 size: 14 residues.

This clone occurred once. The chain is built from TRBV29-1 and TRBJ1-1; weak D call: TRBD1 (5 bases). Trimming took off 5 bases at V and 1 base at J, with 11 bases between the two ends. This CDR3 comprises 13 residues. Germline CDR1 SQVTM, CDR2 ANQGSEA. DNA for the CDR3: TGCAGCGTTTCCGGGACGGAGAACACTGAAGCTTTCTTT. Its translation: CSVSGTENTEAFF.

V usage is TRBV6-2 or TRBV6-3 and J usage is TRBJ2-7, with 7 bases lining up with TRBD2. V dropped 6 bases and J dropped 5; count of bases not matched to a gene: 13. Germline CDR1 MNHEY, CDR2 SVGEGT. CDR3 size: 15 residues. In DNA form, the CDR3 reads TGTGCCAGCAGCCCCTTGGGGCGGGGGAAGAACGAGCAGTACTTC. This encodes CASSPLGRGKNEQYF.

This chain uses TRBV6-2 or TRBV6-3 with TRBJ1-4; TRBD1 matches 7 bases. The ends lost 2 bases at V and 4 bases at J; junction bases unmatched: 4. From germline, CDR1 is MNHEY and CDR2 SVGEGT. CDR3 length: 15 residues. The CDR3 DNA follows: TGTGCCAGCAGTTACGGGCACAGGGGTAATGAAAAACTGTTTTTT. It codes for CASSYGHRGNEKLFF.

This chain uses TRBV18 with TRBJ1-2, with 8 bases that match TRBD1. Germline assignment: CDR1 KGHSH and CDR2 LQKENI. CDR3 length equals 15 residues. Trimming removed 6 bases from V and 6 bases from J; junction bases left unmatched: 12. The CDR3 DNA follows: TGTGCCAGCTCGCCCCTCCCGGGACAGGACGATGGCTACACCTTC. This codes for CASSPLPGQDDGYTF. Supplemented by reference TRBV18 and TRBJ1-2, the full variable domain reads NAGVMQNPRHLVRRRGQEARLRCSPMKGHSHVYWYRQLPEEGLKFMVYLQKENIIDESGMPKERFSAEFPKEGPSILRIQQVVRGDSAAYFCASSPLPGQDDGYTFGSGTRLTVV.

On this clone: Its ends do not fully match the called genes, so a read error is possible. The chain employs TRBV7-7 and TRBJ2-5; TRBD1 matches 8 bases. Germline CDR1 SSHAT, CDR2 FNYEAQ (reference sequence). The length of the CDR3 is 14 residues. CDR3 DNA: TGTGCTAGCAGCCCGGGACAGGATGGAGAGACCCAGTACTTC. As protein: CASSPGQDGETQYF. Combining the CDR3 with reference TRBV7-7 and TRBJ2-5 gives the whole variable domain GAGVSQSPRYKVTKRGQDVTLRCDPISSHATLYWYQQALGQGPEFLTYFNYEAQPDKSGLPSDRFSAERPEGSISTLTIQRTEQRDSAMYRCASSPGQDGETQYFGPGTRLLVL.

This chain connects TRBV11-2 to TRBJ2-7; 7 nucleotides align to TRBD2. The germline V gene has CDR1 SGHAT and CDR2 FQNNGV. V lost 6 bases, J lost 5 bases, and 13 bases stayed unmatched. CDR3 length: 15 amino acids. CDR3 nucleotide sequence: TGTGCCAGCAGTTTCAATTCACCGGGACTAAACGAGCAGTACTTC. Translated: CASSFNSPGLNEQYF.

V and J are TRBV7-3 and TRBJ1-1; no clear D gene. Germline loops: CDR1 SGHTA, CDR2 FQGTGA. With 5 bases removed from V and 4 bases from J, the gap between germline ends came to 11 bases. This CDR3 is built from 13 residues. This CDR3 reads CASSTRRGTEAFF. The DNA of the CDR3 is TGTGCCAGCAGCACTCGACGCGGCACTGAAGCTTTCTTT.

V and J are TRBV28 and TRBJ2-7, with TRBD2 identical over 7 bases. The trim removed 4 bases at V and 3 bases at J, leaving 9 bases unmatched. The length of the CDR3 is 15 residues. CDR1 is MDHEN and CDR2 is SYDVKM in the germline V gene. DNA for the CDR3: TGTGCCAGCAGTTCCCCAGCGGGACGGCGCTACGAGCAGTACTTC. It codes for CASSSPAGRRYEQYF.

The count of this clone is one. The chain is built from TRBV27 and TRBJ1-6, with TRBD1 identical over 8 bases. V shed 6 bases, J shed 5 bases, and the junction held 9 bases outside the gene matches. The CDR3 is 16 residues long. Germline-derived CDR1 and CDR2 are MNHEY and SMNVEV (reference sequence). CDR3 protein: CASSPRTGWNNSPLHF. CDR3 nucleotide sequence: TGTGCCAGCAGCCCTCGGACAGGGTGGAATAATTCACCCCTCCACTTT.

The V and J genes are TRBV18 and TRBJ2-1, with D possibly TRBD1 on 6 matching bases. The CDR3 consists of 15 residues. CDR1 is KGHSH and CDR2 is LQKENI in the germline V gene. The germline V and J ends were trimmed by 1 base and 7 bases, with 14 bases remaining between them. The DNA for the CDR3 is TGTGCCAGCTCACCACTACTACAGGGTTGGAATGAGCAGTTCTTC. It specifies CASSPLLQGWNEQFF.

This sequence joins TRBV27 and TRBJ1-6; D is undetermined. Trimming cost V 4 bases and J 2 bases, with 3 bases left between them. From germline, CDR1 is MNHEY and CDR2 SMNVEV (reference sequence). The CDR3 totals 13 residues. The CDR3 coding sequence is TGTGCCAGCAGTTCGCCCTATAATTCACCCCTCCACTTT. It translates to CASSSPYNSPLHF.

The chain uses TRBV20-1 and TRBJ2-3; 7 bases are a match to TRBD2. Trimming took 3 bases from V and 9 from J; bases not matched to a gene: 6. There are 12 residues in the CDR3. The germline V gene encodes CDR1 DFQATT and CDR2 SNEGSKA (reference sequence). The CDR3 protein is CSASQMGGTQYF. CDR3 nucleotides: TGCAGTGCTAGTCAGATGGGAGGGACGCAGTATTTT.

The rearrangement uses TRBV29-1 and TRBJ1-2; a weak D match, TRBD1 (5 bases). The V end lost 6 bases, the J end lost 2 bases, and 13 bases lay between the germline ends. Germline V gene sequence: CDR1 SQVTM, CDR2 ANQGSEA. The CDR3 is 13 residues long. The CDR3 DNA reads TGCAGCGTCCGAGTTCAGGGAAACTATGGCTACACCTTC. Protein sequence: CSVRVQGNYGYTF. Supplemented by reference TRBV29-1 and TRBJ1-2, the full variable domain reads SAVISQKPSRDICQRGTSLTIQCQVDSQVTMMFWYRQQPGQSLTLIATANQGSEATYESGFVIDKFPISRPNLTFSTLTVSNMSPEDSSIYLCSVRVQGNYGYTFGSGTRLTVV.

The rearrangement uses TRBV5-4 and TRBJ1-1; tentatively, D is TRBD1 (5 bases). Germline assignment: CDR1 SGHNT and CDR2 YYREEE (reference sequence). Trimming removed 2 bases at V and 0 bases at J, with 8 bases between. This CDR3 is built from 14 residues. The CDR3 loop is CASSFGQLNTEAFF. The CDR3 DNA is TGTGCCAGCAGCTTCGGACAACTGAACACTGAAGCTTTCTTT.